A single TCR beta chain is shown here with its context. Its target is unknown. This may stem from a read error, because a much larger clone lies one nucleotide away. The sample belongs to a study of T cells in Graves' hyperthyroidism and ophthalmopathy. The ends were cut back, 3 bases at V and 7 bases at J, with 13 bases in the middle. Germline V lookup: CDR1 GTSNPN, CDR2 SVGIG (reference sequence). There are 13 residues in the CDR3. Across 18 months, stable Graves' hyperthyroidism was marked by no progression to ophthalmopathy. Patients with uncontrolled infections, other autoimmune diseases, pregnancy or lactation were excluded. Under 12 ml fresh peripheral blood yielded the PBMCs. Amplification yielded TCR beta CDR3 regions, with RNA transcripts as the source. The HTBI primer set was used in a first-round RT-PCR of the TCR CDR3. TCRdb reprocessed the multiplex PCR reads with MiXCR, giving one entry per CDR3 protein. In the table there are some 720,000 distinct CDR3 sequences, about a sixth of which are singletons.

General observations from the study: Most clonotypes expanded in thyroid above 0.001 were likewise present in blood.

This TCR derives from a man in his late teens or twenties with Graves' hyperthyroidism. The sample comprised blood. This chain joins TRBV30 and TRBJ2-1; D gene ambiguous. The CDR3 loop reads CAWSNARSNEQFF. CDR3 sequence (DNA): TGTGCCTGGAGCAACGCCCGGTCTAATGAGCAGTTCTTC.